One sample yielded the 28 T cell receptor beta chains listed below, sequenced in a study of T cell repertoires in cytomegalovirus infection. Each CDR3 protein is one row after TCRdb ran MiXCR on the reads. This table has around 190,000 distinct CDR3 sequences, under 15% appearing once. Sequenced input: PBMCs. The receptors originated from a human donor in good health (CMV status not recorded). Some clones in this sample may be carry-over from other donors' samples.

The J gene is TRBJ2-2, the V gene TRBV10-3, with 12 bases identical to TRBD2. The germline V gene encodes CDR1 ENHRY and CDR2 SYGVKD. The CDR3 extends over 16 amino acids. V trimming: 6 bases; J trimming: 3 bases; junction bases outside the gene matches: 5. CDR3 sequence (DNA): TGTGCCATCAGCCAACTAGCGGGAGGCGACACCGGGGAGCTGTTTTTT. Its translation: CAISQLAGGDTGELFF.

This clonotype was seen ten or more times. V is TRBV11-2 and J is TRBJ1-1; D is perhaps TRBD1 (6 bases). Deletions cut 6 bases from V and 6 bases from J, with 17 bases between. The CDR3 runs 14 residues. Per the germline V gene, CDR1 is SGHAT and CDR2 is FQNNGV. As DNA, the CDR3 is TGTGCCAGCAGTTCCGCAGCGGGGGCCTCTGAAGCTTTCTTT. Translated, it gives CASSSAAGASEAFF.

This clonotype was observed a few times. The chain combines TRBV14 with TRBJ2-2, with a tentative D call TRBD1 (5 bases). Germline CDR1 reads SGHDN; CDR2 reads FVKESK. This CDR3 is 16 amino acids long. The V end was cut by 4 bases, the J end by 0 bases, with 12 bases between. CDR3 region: CASSLQVPANTGELFF. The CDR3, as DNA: TGTGCCAGCAGCCTACAGGTGCCCGCGAACACCGGGGAGCTGTTTTTT. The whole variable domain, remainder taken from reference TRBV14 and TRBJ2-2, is EAGVTQFPSHSVIEKGQTVTLRCDPISGHDNLYWYRRVMGKEIKFLLHFVKESKQDESGMPNNRFLAERTGGTYSTLKVQPAELEDSGVYFCASSLQVPANTGELFFGEGSRLTVL.

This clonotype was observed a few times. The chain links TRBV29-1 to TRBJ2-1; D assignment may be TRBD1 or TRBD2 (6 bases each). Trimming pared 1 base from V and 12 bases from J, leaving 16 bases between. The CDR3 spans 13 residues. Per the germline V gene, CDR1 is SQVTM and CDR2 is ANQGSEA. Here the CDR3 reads CSVEAGAQGRQFF. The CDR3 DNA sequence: TGCAGCGTTGAAGCGGGGGCGCAGGGAAGGCAGTTCTTC.

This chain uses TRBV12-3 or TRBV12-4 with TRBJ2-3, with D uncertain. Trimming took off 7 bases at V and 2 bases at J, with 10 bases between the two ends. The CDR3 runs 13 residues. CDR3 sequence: CASNFRNTDTQYF. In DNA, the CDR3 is TGTGCCAGCAATTTTCGGAACACAGATACGCAGTATTTT.

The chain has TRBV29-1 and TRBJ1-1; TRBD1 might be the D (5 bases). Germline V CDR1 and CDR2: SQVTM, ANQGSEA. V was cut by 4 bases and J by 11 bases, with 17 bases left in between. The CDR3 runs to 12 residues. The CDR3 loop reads CSVVRETLRAFF. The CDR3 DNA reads TGCAGCGTTGTCAGGGAGACCCTTAGGGCTTTCTTT.

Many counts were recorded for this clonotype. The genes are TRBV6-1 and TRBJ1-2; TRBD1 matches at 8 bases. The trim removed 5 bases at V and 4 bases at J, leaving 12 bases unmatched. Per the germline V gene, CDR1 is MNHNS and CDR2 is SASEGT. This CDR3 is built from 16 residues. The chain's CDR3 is CASSLTGARIFYGYTF. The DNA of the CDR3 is TGTGCCAGCAGTCTGACAGGGGCCCGAATTTTCTATGGCTACACCTTC.

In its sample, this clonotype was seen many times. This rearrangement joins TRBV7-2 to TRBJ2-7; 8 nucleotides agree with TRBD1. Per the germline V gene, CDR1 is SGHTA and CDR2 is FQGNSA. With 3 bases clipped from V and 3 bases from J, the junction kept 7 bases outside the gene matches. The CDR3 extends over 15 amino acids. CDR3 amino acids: CASSFPDRAGYEQYF. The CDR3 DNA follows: TGTGCCAGCAGCTTCCCGGACAGGGCAGGCTACGAGCAGTACTTC.

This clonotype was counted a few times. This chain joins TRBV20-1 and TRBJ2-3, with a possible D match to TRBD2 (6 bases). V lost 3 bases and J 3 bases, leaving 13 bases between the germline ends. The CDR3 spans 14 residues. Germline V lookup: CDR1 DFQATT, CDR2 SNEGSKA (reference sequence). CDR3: CSASKAGGTDTQYF. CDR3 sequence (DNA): TGCAGTGCTAGCAAAGCGGGTGGAACAGATACGCAGTATTTT.

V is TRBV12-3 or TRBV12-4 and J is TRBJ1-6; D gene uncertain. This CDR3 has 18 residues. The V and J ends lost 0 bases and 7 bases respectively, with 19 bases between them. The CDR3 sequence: CASSLAVSYALGNSPLHF. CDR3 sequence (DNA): TGTGCCAGCAGTTTAGCAGTAAGCTACGCCTTAGGAAATTCACCCCTCCACTTT.

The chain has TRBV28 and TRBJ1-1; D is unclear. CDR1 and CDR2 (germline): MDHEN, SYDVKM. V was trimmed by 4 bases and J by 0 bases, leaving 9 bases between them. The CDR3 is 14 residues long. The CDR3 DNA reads TGTGCCAGCAGTTCAGGCTGGATGAACACTGAAGCTTTCTTT. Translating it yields CASSSGWMNTEAFF.

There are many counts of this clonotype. CDR3 sequence reads: CASSLDGGETQYF. The CDR3 DNA reads TGTGCCAGCAGCCTGGACGGGGGGGAGACCCAGTACTTC. The rearrangement joins TRBV7-2 to TRBJ2-5; 7 nucleotides align to TRBD2. Germline assignment: CDR1 SGHTA and CDR2 FQGNSA. The CDR3 sequence is 13 residues long. V lost 5 bases, J lost 5 bases, and 5 bases stayed unmatched.

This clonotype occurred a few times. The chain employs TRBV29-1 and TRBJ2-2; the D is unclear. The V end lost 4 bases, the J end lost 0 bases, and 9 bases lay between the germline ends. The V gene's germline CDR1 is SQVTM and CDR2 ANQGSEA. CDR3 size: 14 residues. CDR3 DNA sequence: TGCAGCGTTGTTGCCGGTTCGAACACCGGGGAGCTGTTTTTT. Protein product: CSVVAGSNTGELFF.

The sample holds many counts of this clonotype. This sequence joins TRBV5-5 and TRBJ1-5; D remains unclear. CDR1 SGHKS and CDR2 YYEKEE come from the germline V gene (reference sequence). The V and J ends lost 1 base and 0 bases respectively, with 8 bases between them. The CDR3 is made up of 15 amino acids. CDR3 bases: TGTGCCAGCAGCTTGAACAGATATAGCAATCAGCCCCAGCATTTT. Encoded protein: CASSLNRYSNQPQHF.

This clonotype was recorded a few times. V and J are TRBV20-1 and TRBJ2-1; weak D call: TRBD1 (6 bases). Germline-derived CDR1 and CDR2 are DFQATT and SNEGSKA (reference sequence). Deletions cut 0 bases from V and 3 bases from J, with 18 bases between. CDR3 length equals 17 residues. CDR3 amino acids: CSARDQGGQRYYNEQFF. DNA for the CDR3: TGCAGTGCTAGAGATCAGGGTGGACAGAGATACTACAATGAGCAGTTCTTC.

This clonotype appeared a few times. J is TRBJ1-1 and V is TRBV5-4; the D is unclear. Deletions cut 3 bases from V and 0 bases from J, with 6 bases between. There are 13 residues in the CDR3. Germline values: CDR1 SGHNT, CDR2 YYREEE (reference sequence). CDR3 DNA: TGTGCCAGCAGCTGGACCCTGAACACTGAAGCTTTCTTT. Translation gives CASSWTLNTEAFF.

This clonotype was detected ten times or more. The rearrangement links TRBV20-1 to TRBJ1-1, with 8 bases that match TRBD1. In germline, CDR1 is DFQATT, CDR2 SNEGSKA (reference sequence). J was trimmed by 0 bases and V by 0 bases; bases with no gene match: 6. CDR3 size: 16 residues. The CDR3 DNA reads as TGCAGTGCTAGAGACAAAAGACAGGGGATGAACACTGAAGCTTTCTTT. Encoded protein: CSARDKRQGMNTEAFF.

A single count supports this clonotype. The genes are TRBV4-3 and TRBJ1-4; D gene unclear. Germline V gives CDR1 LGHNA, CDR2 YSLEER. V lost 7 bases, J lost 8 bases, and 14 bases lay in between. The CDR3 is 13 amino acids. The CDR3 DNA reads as TGCGCCAGCAACCTCAATCTAAGAGAAAAACTGTTTTTT. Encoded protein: CASNLNLREKLFF.

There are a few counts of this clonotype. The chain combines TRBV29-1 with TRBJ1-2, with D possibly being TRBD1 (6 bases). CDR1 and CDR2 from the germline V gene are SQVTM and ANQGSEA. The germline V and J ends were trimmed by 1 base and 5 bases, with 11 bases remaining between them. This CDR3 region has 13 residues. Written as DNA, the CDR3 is TGCAGCGTTGAAGGGTTCCAGGGGTATGGCTACACCTTC. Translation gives CSVEGFQGYGYTF.

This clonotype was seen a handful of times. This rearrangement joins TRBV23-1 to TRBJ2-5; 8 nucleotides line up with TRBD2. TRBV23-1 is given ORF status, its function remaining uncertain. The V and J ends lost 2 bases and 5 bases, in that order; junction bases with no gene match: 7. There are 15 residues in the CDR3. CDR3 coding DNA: TGCGCCAGCAGTCAAGCGGGGGGCCCACGGGAGACCCAGTACTTC. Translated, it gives CASSQAGGPRETQYF.

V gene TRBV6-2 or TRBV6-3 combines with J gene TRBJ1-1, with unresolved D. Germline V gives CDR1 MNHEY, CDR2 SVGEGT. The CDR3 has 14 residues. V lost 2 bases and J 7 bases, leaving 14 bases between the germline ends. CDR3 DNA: TGTGCCAGCAGTTACGTTGGGGATGTAGGTGAAGCTTTCTTT. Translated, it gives CASSYVGDVGEAFF.

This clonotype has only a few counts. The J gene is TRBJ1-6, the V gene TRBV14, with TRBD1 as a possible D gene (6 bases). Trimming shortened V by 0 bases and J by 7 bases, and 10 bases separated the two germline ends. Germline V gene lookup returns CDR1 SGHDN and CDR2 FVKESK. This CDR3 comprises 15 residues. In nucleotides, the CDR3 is TGTGCCAGCAGCCAAGAGTGGGGGGCGAATTCACCCCTCCACTTT. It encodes CASSQEWGANSPLHF.

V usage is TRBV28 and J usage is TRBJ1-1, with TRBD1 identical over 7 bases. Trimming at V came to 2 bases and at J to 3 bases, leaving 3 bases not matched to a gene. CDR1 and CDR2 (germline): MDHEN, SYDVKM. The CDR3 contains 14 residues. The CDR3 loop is CASSLRGRDTEAFF. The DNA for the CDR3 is TGTGCCAGCAGTTTAAGGGGGCGCGACACTGAAGCTTTCTTT. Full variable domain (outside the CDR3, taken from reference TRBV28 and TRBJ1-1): DVKVTQSSRYLVKRTGEKVFLECVQDMDHENMFWYRQDPGLGLRLIYFSYDVKMKEKGDIPEGYSVSREKKERFSLILESASTNQTSMYLCASSLRGRDTEAFFGQGTRLTVV.

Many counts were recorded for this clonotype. CDR3 sequence: CASSLGVGDGFF. The CDR3 DNA is TGTGCCAGCAGCTTAGGCGTCGGGGACGGTTTCTTT. The chain recombines TRBV7-9 with TRBJ1-1; perhaps TRBD1 as D (5 bases). The CDR3 contains 12 residues. V was pared by 1 base and J by 13 bases, with 13 bases between. The germline gives CDR1 SEHNR, CDR2 FQNEAQ (reference sequence).

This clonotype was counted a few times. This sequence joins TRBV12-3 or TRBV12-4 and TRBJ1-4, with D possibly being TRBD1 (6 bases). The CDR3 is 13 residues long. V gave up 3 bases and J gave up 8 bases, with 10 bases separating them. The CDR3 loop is CASSFSGVEKLFF. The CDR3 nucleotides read TGTGCCAGCAGTTTCTCAGGGGTGGAAAAACTGTTTTTT.

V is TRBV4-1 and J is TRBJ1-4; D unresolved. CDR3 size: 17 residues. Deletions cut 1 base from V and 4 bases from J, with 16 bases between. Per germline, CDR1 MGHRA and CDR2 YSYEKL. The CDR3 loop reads CASSQALPTGGNEKLFF. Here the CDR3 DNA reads TGCGCCAGCAGCCAAGCTCTCCCCACCGGTGGTAATGAAAAACTGTTTTTT.

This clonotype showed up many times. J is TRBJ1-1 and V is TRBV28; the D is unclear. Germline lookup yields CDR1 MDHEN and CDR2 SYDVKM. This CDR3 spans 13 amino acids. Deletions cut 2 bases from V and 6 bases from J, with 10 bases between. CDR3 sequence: CASSLPPGSEAFF. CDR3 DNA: TGTGCCAGCAGTTTACCCCCGGGATCTGAAGCTTTCTTT.

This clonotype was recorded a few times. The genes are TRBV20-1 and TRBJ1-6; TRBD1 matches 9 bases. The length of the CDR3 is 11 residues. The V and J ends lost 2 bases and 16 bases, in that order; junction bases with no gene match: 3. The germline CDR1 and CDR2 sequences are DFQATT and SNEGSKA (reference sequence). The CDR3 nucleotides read TGCAGTGCTAGACGGGACAGGGTTCTCCACTTT. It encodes CSARRDRVLHF.